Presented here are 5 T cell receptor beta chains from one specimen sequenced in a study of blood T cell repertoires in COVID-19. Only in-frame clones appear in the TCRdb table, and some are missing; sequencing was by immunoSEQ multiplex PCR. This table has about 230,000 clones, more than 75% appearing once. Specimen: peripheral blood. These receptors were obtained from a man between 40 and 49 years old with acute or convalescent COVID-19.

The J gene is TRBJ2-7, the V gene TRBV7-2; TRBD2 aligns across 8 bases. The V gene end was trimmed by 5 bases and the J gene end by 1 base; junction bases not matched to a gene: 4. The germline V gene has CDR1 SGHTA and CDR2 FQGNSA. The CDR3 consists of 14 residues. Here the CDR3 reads CASSPGTRSYEQYF. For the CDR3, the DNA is TGTGCCAGCAGCCCGGGGACTAGATCCTACGAGCAGTACTTC.

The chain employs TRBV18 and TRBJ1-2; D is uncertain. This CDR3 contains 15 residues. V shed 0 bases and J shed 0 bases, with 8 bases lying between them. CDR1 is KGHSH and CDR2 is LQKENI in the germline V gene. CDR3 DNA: TGTGCCAGCTCACCACCGCGCTCCCCTAACTATGGCTACACCTTC. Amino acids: CASSPPRSPNYGYTF. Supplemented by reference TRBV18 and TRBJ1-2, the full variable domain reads NAGVMQNPRHLVRRRGQEARLRCSPMKGHSHVYWYRQLPEEGLKFMVYLQKENIIDESGMPKERFSAEFPKEGPSILRIQQVVRGDSAAYFCASSPPRSPNYGYTFGSGTRLTVV.

The CDR3 DNA follows: TGTGCCTGGAGTGTGGGCAGGGGTGGGAATTCACCCCTCCACTTT. Translation: CAWSVGRGGNSPLHF. V usage is TRBV30 and J usage is TRBJ1-6, with D perhaps matching TRBD1 (6 bases). V was clipped by 0 bases and J by 7 bases, with 13 bases between them. The CDR3 has 15 amino acids. Germline loops: CDR1 GTSNPN, CDR2 SVGIG (reference sequence).

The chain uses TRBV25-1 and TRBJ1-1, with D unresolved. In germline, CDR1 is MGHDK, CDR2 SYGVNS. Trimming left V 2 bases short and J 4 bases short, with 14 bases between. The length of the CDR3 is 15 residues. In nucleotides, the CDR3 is TGTGCCAGCAGTGAACCCCGAGGGCGTCGCACTGAAGCTTTCTTT. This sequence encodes CASSEPRGRRTEAFF.

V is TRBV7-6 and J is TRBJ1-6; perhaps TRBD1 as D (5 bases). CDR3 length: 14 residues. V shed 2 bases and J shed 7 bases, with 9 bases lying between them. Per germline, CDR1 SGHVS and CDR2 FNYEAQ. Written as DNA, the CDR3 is TGTGCCAGCAGCTTATCGGGGGAAAATTCACCCCTCCACTTT. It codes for CASSLSGENSPLHF. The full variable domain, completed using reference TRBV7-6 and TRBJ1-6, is GAGVSQSPRYKVTKRGQDVALRCDPISGHVSLYWYRQALGQGPEFLTYFNYEAQQDKSGLPNDRFSAERPEGSISTLTIQRTEQRDSAMYRCASSLSGENSPLHFGNGTRLTVT.